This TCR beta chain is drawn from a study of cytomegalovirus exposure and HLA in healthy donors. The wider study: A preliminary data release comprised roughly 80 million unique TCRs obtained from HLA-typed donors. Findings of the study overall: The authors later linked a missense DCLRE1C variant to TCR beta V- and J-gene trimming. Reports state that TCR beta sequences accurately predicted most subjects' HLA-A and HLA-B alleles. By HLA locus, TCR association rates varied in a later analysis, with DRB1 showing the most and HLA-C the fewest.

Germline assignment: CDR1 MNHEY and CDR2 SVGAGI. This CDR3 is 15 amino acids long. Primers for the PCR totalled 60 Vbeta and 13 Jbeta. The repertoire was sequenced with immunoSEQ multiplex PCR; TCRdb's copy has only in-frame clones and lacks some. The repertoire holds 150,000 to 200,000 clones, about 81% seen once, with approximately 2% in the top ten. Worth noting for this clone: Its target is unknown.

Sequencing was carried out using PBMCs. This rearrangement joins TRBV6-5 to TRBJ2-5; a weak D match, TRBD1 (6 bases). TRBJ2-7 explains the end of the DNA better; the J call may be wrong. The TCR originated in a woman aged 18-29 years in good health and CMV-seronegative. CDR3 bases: TGTGCCAGCAGTTACTCGATCGGCAGGGGTTACGAGCAGTACTTC. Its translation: CASSYSIGRGYEQYF.